This T cell receptor beta chain was recorded in a study of OX40 agonist ivuxolimab in advanced cancers. About the research overall: Of mixed ages from roughly 23 to 80 and averaging approximately 60 years, the group was about 86% male. Partial responses occurred in Three dose-escalation patients, one with hepatocellular carcinoma and two with cutaneous melanoma.

This CDR3 is 14 amino acids long. V was clipped by 5 bases and J by 1 base, with 11 bases between them. Per germline, CDR1 KGHSH and CDR2 LQKENI. In this sample, this clone turned up a few times. Here immunoSEQ multiplex PCR was the method, and the copy in TCRdb shows in-frame clones only, minus some. The data show roughly 54,000 clones, 75% to 90% seen once. Sequenced material: CD4+ or CD8+ T cells sorted from blood, taken in a trial of the OX40 agonist ivuxolimab. The TCR sequence derives from an adult with an advanced solid tumor such as melanoma, head and neck, liver or kidney cancer. This chain links TRBV18 with TRBJ1-1; the D gene is possibly TRBD1 (5 bases). The CDR3 sequence: CASSSATGNTEAFF. The CDR3, as DNA: TGTGCCAGCTCAAGCGCCACAGGGAACACTGAAGCTTTCTTT.